A selection of T cell receptor beta chains follows, all from one sample in a study of tumor-infiltrating lymphocytes in primary liver carcinoma. TCRdb analysed the multiplex PCR reads with MiXCR anew, one entry per CDR3 protein. The sample holds 100,000 to 150,000 distinct CDR3 sequences, 55% to 75% seen once. The sample taken for sequencing was liver tumor tissue from sampling region 3. The receptors originated from a woman aged 55 to 70 with primary liver carcinoma and hepatitis B virus infection. Each CDR3 is given with its conserved first and last residue. The order of the fields is J gene, clone size, D gene, V gene, CDR3 protein, CDR3 DNA. D genes are given only for firm matches. Size is omitted from some rows. Given values are once, few, many or a class for expanded clones.

j_gene: TRBJ2-1
abundance: .
d_gene: .
v_gene: TRBV11-3
CDR3aa: CASSSRGSGNNEHFF
CDR3nt: TGTGCCAGCAGCTCTCGGGGTAGTGGGAACAATGAGCATTTCTTC

j_gene: TRBJ2-3
abundance: once
d_gene: TRBD2
v_gene: TRBV11-3
CDR3aa: CANSSGLSRSTDTQNF
CDR3nt: TGTGCCAACAGCTCGGGACTAAGCCGTAGCACAGATACGCAGAATTTT

j_gene: TRBJ2-1
abundance: few
d_gene: .
v_gene: TRBV7-2
CDR3aa: CASNPHSSYNEQFF
CDR3nt: TGTGCCAGCAACCCGCATAGCTCCTACAATGAGCAGTTCTTC

j_gene: TRBJ2-3
abundance: .
d_gene: .
v_gene: TRBV20-1
CDR3aa: CSASVPAGEGRGTQYF
CDR3nt: TGCAGTGCTAGCGTCCCGGCGGGAGAAGGCAGGGGTACGCAGTACTTT

j_gene: TRBJ1-5
abundance: .
d_gene: .
v_gene: TRBV5-6
CDR3aa: CATSLEWWGMPQHF
CDR3nt: TGTGCCACCAGCTTAGAATGGTGGGGTATGCCCCAGCATTTT

j_gene: TRBJ2-5
abundance: .
d_gene: TRBD2
v_gene: TRBV4-1
CDR3aa: CVSSQGGLAGLQETQYF
CDR3nt: TGCGTTAGCAGCCAAGGGGGACTAGCGGGGCTACAAGAGACACAGTACTTC

j_gene: TRBJ2-1
abundance: many
d_gene: TRBD2
v_gene: TRBV6-5
CDR3aa: CASSPTSGGYNEQFF
CDR3nt: TGTGCCAGCAGTCCAACTAGCGGGGGCTACAATGAGCAGTTCTTC

j_gene: TRBJ2-4
abundance: few
d_gene: .
v_gene: TRBV11-2
CDR3aa: CASTTSAVVKNIQYF
CDR3nt: TGTGCCAGCACCACTTCGGCGGTAGTCAAAAACATTCAGTACTTC

j_gene: TRBJ2-3
abundance: .
d_gene: .
v_gene: TRBV11-2
CDR3aa: CTSSFAMGRRSTNTQYF
CDR3nt: TGTACCAGCAGCTTTGCAATGGGGAGAAGGAGCACAAATACGCAGTATTTT

j_gene: TRBJ1-6
abundance: .
d_gene: .
v_gene: TRBV6-5
CDR3aa: CASSQSVDVGDSRPLHF
CDR3nt: TGTGCCAGCAGCCAGAGTGTGGACGTTGGGGATAGTCGACCCCTCCACTTT

j_gene: TRBJ1-6
abundance: .
d_gene: TRBD1
v_gene: TRBV6-1
CDR3aa: CASSELGRGYSPLHF
CDR3nt: TGTGCCAGCAGTGAATTAGGCAGGGGGTATTCACCCCTCCACTTC

j_gene: TRBJ2-1
abundance: few
d_gene: .
v_gene: TRBV14
CDR3aa: CASSQGIVWRYNKQFF
CDR3nt: TGTGCCAGCAGCCAGGGTATTGTTTGGAGGTACAATAAGCAGTTCTTC

j_gene: TRBJ2-5
abundance: .
d_gene: .
v_gene: TRBV7-2
CDR3aa: CASSLRGSMETKYF
CDR3nt: TGTGCCAGCAGCCTAAGGGGGAGTATGGAGACCAAGTACTTC

j_gene: TRBJ2-1
abundance: .
d_gene: .
v_gene: TRBV11-2
CDR3aa: CASSSDSKYREQFF
CDR3nt: TGTGCCAGTAGTTCGGACTCGAAGTATAGGGAGCAGTTCTTC

j_gene: TRBJ2-3
abundance: few
d_gene: TRBD2
v_gene: TRBV5-8
CDR3aa: CASSFGGLALDTQYF
CDR3nt: TGTGCCAGCAGCTTCGGGGGACTAGCCCTCGATACGCAGTATTTT

j_gene: TRBJ2-6
abundance: .
d_gene: .
v_gene: TRBV20-1
CDR3aa: CSARLQEAEGANVLTF
CDR3nt: TGCAGTGCTAGATTACAGGAGGCGGAAGGGGCCAACGTCCTGACTTTC

j_gene: TRBJ2-2
abundance: .
d_gene: .
v_gene: TRBV29-1
CDR3aa: CSAPGHTGELFF
CDR3nt: TGTAGCGCACCAGGACACACCGGGGAGCTGTTTTTT

j_gene: TRBJ2-7
abundance: many
d_gene: .
v_gene: TRBV12-3/TRBV12-4
CDR3aa: CASSLIPGRYEQYF
CDR3nt: TGTGCCAGCAGTTTGATTCCGGGGCGGTACGAGCAGTACTTC

j_gene: TRBJ2-3
abundance: once
d_gene: .
v_gene: TRBV5-6
CDR3aa: CANSLFGVANRDTQYF
CDR3nt: TGTGCCAACAGCTTGTTCGGTGTTGCAAACCGAGATACGCAGTATTTT

j_gene: TRBJ1-5
abundance: .
d_gene: TRBD1
v_gene: TRBV7-8
CDR3aa: CASSLEAGGNGGPKHF
CDR3nt: TGTGCCAGCAGCTTAGAGGCAGGGGGCAATGGAGGGCCCAAGCATTTT

j_gene: TRBJ2-3
abundance: medium-sized
d_gene: .
v_gene: TRBV11-2
CDR3aa: CASSFRDTQYF
CDR3nt: TGTGCCAGCAGCTTTAGAGATACGCAGTATTTT

j_gene: TRBJ2-2
abundance: .
d_gene: .
v_gene: TRBV10-3
CDR3aa: CAIRGAETNTGKPFF
CDR3nt: TGTGCCATCAGGGGAGCGGAAACGAACACCGGGAAGCCGTTTTTT

j_gene: TRBJ2-3
abundance: .
d_gene: .
v_gene: TRBV5-1
CDR3aa: CASSLGVRQDFSTDTQYF
CDR3nt: TGCGCCAGCAGCTTGGGGGTGAGACAGGACTTTAGCACAGATACGCAGTATTTT

j_gene: TRBJ2-7
abundance: many
d_gene: .
v_gene: TRBV10-1
CDR3aa: CASSPGLTSPMYEQYF
CDR3nt: TGCGCCAGCAGTCCGGGACTGACGTCCCCAATGTACGAGCAGTACTTC

j_gene: TRBJ1-5
abundance: .
d_gene: .
v_gene: TRBV5-1
CDR3aa: CANSWGTGGNQPQHF
CDR3nt: TGCGCCAACAGCTGGGGGACGGGAGGCAATCAGCCCCAGCATTTT

j_gene: TRBJ1-1
abundance: many
d_gene: .
v_gene: TRBV29-1
CDR3aa: CSVGGGGTEAFF
CDR3nt: TGCAGCGTTGGGGGAGGGGGAACTGAAGCTTTCTTT

j_gene: TRBJ2-7
abundance: .
d_gene: .
v_gene: TRBV12-3/TRBV12-4
CDR3aa: CASSQVNDGAEQYF
CDR3nt: TGTGCCAGCAGCCAAGTCAACGATGGGGCCGAGCAGTACTTC

j_gene: TRBJ1-5
abundance: many
d_gene: TRBD1
v_gene: TRBV28
CDR3aa: CASSPRTGANQPQHF
CDR3nt: TGTGCCAGCAGTCCCCGGACAGGGGCGAATCAGCCCCAGCATTTT

j_gene: TRBJ2-7
abundance: .
d_gene: TRBD1
v_gene: TRBV28
CDR3aa: CASRVDRGPYEQHF
CDR3nt: TGTGCCAGCAGGGTTGACAGGGGGCCCTACGAGCAGCACTTC

j_gene: TRBJ2-2
abundance: .
d_gene: .
v_gene: TRBV10-3
CDR3aa: CAISQTRESNTRELFF
CDR3nt: TGTGCCATCAGTCAAACTAGAGAATCGAACACCAGGGAGCTGTTTTTC

j_gene: TRBJ2-2
abundance: few
d_gene: TRBD2
v_gene: TRBV11-2
CDR3aa: CAGSLAGGIGELFF
CDR3nt: TGTGCCGGCAGCTTAGCGGGTGGCATCGGGGAGCTGTTTTTT

j_gene: TRBJ2-5
abundance: .
d_gene: .
v_gene: TRBV11-2
CDR3aa: CANSPAGGPQETQYF
CDR3nt: TGTGCCAACAGTCCAGCAGGAGGCCCCCAAGAGACCCAGTACTTC

j_gene: TRBJ1-3
abundance: .
d_gene: .
v_gene: TRBV5-1
CDR3aa: CASNLAGGTGNTIYF
CDR3nt: TGCGCCAGCAACCTGGCCGGAGGGACTGGAAACACCATATATTTT

j_gene: TRBJ1-1
abundance: few
d_gene: .
v_gene: TRBV28
CDR3aa: CASSLGTNMNTEAFF
CDR3nt: TGTGCCAGCAGTTTAGGGACGAACATGAACACTGAAGCTTTCTTT

j_gene: TRBJ1-5
abundance: many
d_gene: .
v_gene: TRBV12-3/TRBV12-4
CDR3aa: CASSLARDNQPQHF
CDR3nt: TGTGCCAGCAGTTTAGCTAGGGACAATCAGCCCCAGCATTTT

j_gene: TRBJ1-2
abundance: .
d_gene: .
v_gene: TRBV4-2
CDR3aa: CASSQAGTNYGYTF
CDR3nt: TGCGCCAGCAGCCAAGCTGGGACTAACTATGGCTACACCTTC

j_gene: TRBJ1-1
abundance: .
d_gene: .
v_gene: TRBV7-3
CDR3aa: CASSLSGENTEALF
CDR3nt: TGTGCCAGCAGCTTATCGGGGGAGAACACTGAAGCTCTCTTT

j_gene: TRBJ2-1
abundance: .
d_gene: .
v_gene: TRBV11-2
CDR3aa: CAGSLDLIVWYNGQFF
CDR3nt: TGTGCCGGCAGCTTAGATTTGATTGTGTGGTACAATGGGCAGTTCTTC

j_gene: TRBJ1-5
abundance: once
d_gene: .
v_gene: TRBV6-6
CDR3aa: CASSYSPELGGIYQPQHF
CDR3nt: TGTGCCAGCAGTTACTCGCCGGAACTCGGGGGGATTTATCAGCCCCAGCATTTT

j_gene: TRBJ2-1
abundance: .
d_gene: .
v_gene: TRBV7-2
CDR3aa: CASSADSYNEQFF
CDR3nt: TGTGCCAGCAGCGCGGACAGCTACAATGAGCAGTTCTTC

j_gene: TRBJ1-1
abundance: few
d_gene: .
v_gene: TRBV29-1
CDR3aa: CSVEAYSRNSEAFF
CDR3nt: TGCAGCGTTGAGGCTTACTCGAGGAACTCTGAAGCTTTCTTT

j_gene: TRBJ1-2
abundance: .
d_gene: TRBD1
v_gene: TRBV28
CDR3aa: CVSRVLNPGQGTGGYTF
CDR3nt: TGTGTCAGCAGAGTCTTAAATCCGGGACAGGGGACGGGAGGCTACACCTTC

j_gene: TRBJ1-5
abundance: .
d_gene: .
v_gene: TRBV7-8
CDR3aa: CVSSSLAGTSNQPQQF
CDR3nt: TGTGTCAGCAGCTCGTTGGCGGGGACGAGCAATCAGCCCCAGCAGTTT

j_gene: TRBJ2-7
abundance: few
d_gene: .
v_gene: TRBV19
CDR3aa: CASSIKGRSSYEQYF
CDR3nt: TGTGCCAGTAGTATAAAGGGGAGGAGCTCCTACGAGCAGTACTTC

j_gene: TRBJ1-1
abundance: .
d_gene: .
v_gene: TRBV6-5
CDR3aa: CASSYSAGTEASF
CDR3nt: TGTGCCAGTAGTTACTCGGCGGGCACTGAAGCTTCCTTT

j_gene: TRBJ2-5
abundance: .
d_gene: TRBD1
v_gene: TRBV29-1
CDR3aa: CSVDVGTEIQYF
CDR3nt: TGTAGCGTTGATGTGGGGACAGAGATCCAGTACTTC

j_gene: TRBJ2-6
abundance: many
d_gene: .
v_gene: TRBV10-3
CDR3aa: CAISDGFGGANVLTF
CDR3nt: TGTGCCATCAGTGATGGGTTCGGGGGGGCCAACGTCCTGACTTTC

j_gene: TRBJ2-3
abundance: .
d_gene: .
v_gene: TRBV11-2
CDR3aa: CASSHGSGGLLDTQYF
CDR3nt: TGTGCCAGCAGCCATGGTAGTGGAGGTTTGTTAGATACGCAGTATTTT

j_gene: TRBJ2-5
abundance: many
d_gene: .
v_gene: TRBV11-3
CDR3aa: CASSQTQQGGETQYF
CDR3nt: TGTGCCAGCAGCCAGACCCAGCAGGGCGGGGAGACCCAGTACTTC

j_gene: TRBJ1-5
abundance: many
d_gene: .
v_gene: TRBV4-2
CDR3aa: CASSRQWDVNQPQHF
CDR3nt: TGTGCCAGCAGCCGCCAATGGGACGTCAATCAGCCCCAGCATTTT

j_gene: TRBJ2-3
abundance: .
d_gene: .
v_gene: TRBV28
CDR3aa: CASLGRVISTDTQYF
CDR3nt: TGTGCCAGTCTCGGCAGGGTAATTAGCACAGATACGCAATATTTT

j_gene: TRBJ2-5
abundance: few
d_gene: .
v_gene: TRBV15
CDR3aa: CATSRDLRVGGETQYF
CDR3nt: TGTGCCACCAGCAGAGATCTGCGGGTAGGGGGAGAGACCCAGTACTTC